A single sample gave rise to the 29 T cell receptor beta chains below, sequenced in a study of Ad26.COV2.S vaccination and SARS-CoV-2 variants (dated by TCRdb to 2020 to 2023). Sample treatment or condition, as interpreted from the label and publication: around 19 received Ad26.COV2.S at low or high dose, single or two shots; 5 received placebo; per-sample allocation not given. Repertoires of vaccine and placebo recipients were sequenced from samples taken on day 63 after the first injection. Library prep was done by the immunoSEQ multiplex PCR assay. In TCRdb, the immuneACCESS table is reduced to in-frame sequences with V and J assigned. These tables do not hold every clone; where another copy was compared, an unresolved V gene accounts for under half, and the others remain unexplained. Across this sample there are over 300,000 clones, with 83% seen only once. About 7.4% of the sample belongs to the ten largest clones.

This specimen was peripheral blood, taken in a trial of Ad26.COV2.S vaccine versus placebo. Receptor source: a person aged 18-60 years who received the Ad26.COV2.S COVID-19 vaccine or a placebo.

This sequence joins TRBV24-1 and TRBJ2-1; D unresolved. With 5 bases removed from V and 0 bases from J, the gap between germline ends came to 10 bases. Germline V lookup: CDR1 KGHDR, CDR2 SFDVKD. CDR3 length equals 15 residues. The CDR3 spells CATSAVGSSYNEQFF. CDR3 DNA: TGTGCCACCAGTGCCGTGGGAAGCTCCTACAATGAGCAGTTCTTC.

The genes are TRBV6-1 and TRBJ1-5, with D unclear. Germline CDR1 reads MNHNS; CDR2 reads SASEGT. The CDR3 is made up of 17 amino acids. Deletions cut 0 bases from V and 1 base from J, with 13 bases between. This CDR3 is CASSEAGRGRSNQPQHF. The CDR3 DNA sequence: TGTGCCAGCAGTGAAGCCGGGCGGGGTCGGAGCAATCAGCCCCAGCATTTT.

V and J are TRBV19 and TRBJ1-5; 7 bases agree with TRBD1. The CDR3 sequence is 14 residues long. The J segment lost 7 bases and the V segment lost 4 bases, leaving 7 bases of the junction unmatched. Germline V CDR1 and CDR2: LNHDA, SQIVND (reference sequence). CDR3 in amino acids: CASSNQGGWQPQHF. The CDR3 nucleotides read TGTGCCAGTAGTAACCAAGGGGGCTGGCAGCCCCAGCATTTT.

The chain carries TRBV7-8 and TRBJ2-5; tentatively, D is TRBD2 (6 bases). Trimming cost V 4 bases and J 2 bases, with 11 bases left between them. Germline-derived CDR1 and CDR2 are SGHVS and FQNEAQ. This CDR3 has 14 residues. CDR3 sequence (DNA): TGTGCCAGCAGCTGGGGGGTTACACAAGAGACCCAGTACTTC. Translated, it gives CASSWGVTQETQYF. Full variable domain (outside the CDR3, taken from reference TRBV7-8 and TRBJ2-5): GAGVSQSPRYKVAKRGQDVALRCDPISGHVSLFWYQQALGQGPEFLTYFQNEAQLDKSGLPSDRFFAERPEGSVSTLKIQRTQQEDSAVYLCASSWGVTQETQYFGPGTRLLVL.

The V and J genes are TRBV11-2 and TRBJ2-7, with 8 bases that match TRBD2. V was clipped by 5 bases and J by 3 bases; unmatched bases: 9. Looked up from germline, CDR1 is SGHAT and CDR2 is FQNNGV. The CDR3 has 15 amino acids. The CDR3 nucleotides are TGTGCCAGCAGCGACCCCCCCGGGACTAGCTACGAGCAGTACTTC. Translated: CASSDPPGTSYEQYF.

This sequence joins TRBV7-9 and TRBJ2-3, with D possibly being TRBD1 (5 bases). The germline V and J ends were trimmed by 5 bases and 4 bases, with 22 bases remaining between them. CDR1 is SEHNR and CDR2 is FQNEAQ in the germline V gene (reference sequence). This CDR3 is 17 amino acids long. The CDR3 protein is CASSRRLDSHGADTQYF. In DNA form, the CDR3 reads TGTGCCAGCAGCCGACGCCTTGACAGTCATGGGGCAGATACGCAGTATTTT. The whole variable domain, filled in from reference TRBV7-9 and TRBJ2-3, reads DTGVSQNPRHKITKRGQNVTFRCDPISEHNRLYWYRQTLGQGPEFLTYFQNEAQLEKSRLLSDRFSAERPKGSFSTLEIQRTEQGDSAMYLCASSRRLDSHGADTQYFGPGTRLTVL.

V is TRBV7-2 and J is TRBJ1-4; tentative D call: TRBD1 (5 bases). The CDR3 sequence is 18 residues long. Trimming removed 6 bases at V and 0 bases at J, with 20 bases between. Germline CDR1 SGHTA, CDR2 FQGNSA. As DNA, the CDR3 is TGTGCCAGCAGTACGATCGGACACAGAATAACAACTAATGAAAAACTGTTTTTT. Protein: CASSTIGHRITTNEKLFF.

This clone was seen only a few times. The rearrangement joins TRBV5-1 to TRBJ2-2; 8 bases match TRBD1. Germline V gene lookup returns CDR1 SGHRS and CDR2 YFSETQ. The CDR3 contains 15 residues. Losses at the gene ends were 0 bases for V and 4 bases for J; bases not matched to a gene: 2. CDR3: CASSLDQGATGELFF. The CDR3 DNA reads TGCGCCAGCAGCTTGGACCAGGGGGCCACCGGGGAGCTGTTTTTT.

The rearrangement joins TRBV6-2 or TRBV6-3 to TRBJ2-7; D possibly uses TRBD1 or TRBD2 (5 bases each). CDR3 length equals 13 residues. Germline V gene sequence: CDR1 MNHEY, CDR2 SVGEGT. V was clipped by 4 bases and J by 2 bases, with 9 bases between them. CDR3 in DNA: TGTGCCAGCAGTTTCGGGACCACCTACGAGCAGTACTTC. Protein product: CASSFGTTYEQYF.

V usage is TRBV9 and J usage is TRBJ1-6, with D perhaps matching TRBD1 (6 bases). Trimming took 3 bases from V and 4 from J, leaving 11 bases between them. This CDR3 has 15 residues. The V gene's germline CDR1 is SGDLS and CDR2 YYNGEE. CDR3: CASSEGDNYNSPLHF. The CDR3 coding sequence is TGTGCCAGCAGCGAGGGGGACAATTATAATTCACCCCTCCACTTT. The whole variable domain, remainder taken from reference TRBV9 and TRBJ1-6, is DSGVTQTPKHLITATGQRVTLRCSPRSGDLSVYWYQQSLDQGLQFLIQYYNGEERAKGNILERFSAQQFPDLHSELNLSSLELGDSALYFCASSEGDNYNSPLHFGNGTRLTVT.

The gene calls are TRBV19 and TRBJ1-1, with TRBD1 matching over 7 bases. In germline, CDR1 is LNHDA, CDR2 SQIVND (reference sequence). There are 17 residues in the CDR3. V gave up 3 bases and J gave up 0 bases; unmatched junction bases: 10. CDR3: CASSMIGSGGLNTEAFF. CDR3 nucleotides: TGTGCCAGTAGTATGATTGGATCAGGGGGACTGAACACTGAAGCTTTCTTT.

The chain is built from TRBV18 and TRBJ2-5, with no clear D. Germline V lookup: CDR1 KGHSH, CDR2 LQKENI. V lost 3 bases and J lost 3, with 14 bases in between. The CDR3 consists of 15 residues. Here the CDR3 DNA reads TGTGCCAGCTCACCGAGTCAATGGGTTAAAGAGACCCAGTACTTC. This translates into CASSPSQWVKETQYF.

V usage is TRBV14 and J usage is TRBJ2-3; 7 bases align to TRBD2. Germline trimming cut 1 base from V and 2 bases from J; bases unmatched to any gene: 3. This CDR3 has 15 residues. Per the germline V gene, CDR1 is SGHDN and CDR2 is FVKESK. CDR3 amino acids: CASSQAGGYTDTQYF. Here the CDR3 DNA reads TGTGCCAGCAGCCAAGCCGGGGGGTACACAGATACGCAGTATTTT.

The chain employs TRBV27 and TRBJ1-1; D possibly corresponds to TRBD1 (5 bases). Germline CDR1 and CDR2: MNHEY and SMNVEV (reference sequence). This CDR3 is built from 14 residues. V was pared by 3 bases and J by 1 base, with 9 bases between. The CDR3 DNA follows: TGTGCCAGCAGTTTTGGGGGGGAGAACACTGAAGCTTTCTTT. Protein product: CASSFGGENTEAFF.

The CDR3 bases are TGTGCCAGCAGCTTAGCGTTGAACACTGAAGCTTTCTTT. Translation gives CASSLALNTEAFF. The V call is TRBV7-6, the J call TRBJ1-1; D unclear. This CDR3 is 13 amino acids long. Deletions cut 0 bases from V and 0 bases from J, with 2 bases between. CDR1 is SGHVS and CDR2 is FNYEAQ in the germline V gene.

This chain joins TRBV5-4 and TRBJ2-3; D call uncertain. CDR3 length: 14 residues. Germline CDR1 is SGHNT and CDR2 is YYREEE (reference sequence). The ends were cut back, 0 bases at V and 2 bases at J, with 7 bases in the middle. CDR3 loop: CASSLGSNTDTQYF. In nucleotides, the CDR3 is TGTGCCAGCAGCTTGGGGTCGAACACAGATACGCAGTATTTT. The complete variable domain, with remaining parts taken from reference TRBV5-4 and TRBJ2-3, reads ETGVTQSPTHLIKTRGQQVTLRCSSQSGHNTVSWYQQALGQGPQFIFQYYREEENGRGNFPPRFSGLQFPNYSSELNVNALELDDSALYLCASSLGSNTDTQYFGPGTRLTVL.

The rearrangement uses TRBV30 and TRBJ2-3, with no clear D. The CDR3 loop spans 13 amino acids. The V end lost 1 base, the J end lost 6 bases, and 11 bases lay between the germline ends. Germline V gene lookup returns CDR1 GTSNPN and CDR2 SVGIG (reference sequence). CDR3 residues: CAWSDHQVDTQYF. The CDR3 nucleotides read TGTGCCTGGAGTGATCATCAGGTGGATACGCAGTATTTT.

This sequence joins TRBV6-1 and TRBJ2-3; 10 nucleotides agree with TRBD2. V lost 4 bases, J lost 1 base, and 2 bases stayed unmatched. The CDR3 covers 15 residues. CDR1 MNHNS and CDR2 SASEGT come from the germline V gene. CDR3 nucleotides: TGTGCCAGCAGTGTGCTAGCGGGGGGCACAGATACGCAGTATTTT. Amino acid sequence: CASSVLAGGTDTQYF.

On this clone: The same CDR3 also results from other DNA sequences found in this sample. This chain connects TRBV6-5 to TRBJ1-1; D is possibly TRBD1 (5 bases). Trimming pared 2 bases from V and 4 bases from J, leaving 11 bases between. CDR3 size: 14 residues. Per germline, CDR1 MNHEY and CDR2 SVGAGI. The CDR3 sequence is CASSYRGRGTEAFF. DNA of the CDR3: TGTGCCAGCAGTTACAGGGGTCGGGGCACTGAAGCTTTCTTT.

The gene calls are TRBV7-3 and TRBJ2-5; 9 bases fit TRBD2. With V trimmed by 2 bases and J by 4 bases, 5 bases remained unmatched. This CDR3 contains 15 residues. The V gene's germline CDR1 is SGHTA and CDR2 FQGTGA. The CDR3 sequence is CASSLSGSGGETQYF. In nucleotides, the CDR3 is TGTGCCAGCAGCTTATCTGGTAGCGGGGGAGAGACCCAGTACTTC.

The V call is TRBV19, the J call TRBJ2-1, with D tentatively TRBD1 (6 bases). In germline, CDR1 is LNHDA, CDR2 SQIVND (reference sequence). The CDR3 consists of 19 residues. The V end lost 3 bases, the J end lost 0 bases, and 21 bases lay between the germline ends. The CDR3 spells CASSMGNRAPLSSYNEQFF. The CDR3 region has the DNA TGTGCCAGTAGTATGGGGAACAGGGCGCCCCTCAGCTCCTACAATGAGCAGTTCTTC.

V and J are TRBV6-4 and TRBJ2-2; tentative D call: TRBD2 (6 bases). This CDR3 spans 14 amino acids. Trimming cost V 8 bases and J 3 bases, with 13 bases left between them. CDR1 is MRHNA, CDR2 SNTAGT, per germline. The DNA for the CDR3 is TGTGCCAGCTCGTTGGGGGGAGACACCGGGGAGCTGTTTTTT. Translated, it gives CASSLGGDTGELFF.

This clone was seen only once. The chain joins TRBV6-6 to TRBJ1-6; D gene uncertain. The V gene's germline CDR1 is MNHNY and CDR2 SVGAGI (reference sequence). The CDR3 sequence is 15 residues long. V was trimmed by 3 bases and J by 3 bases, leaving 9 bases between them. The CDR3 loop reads CASSYGTVYNSPLHF. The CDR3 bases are TGTGCCAGCAGTTATGGCACCGTCTATAATTCACCCCTCCACTTT.

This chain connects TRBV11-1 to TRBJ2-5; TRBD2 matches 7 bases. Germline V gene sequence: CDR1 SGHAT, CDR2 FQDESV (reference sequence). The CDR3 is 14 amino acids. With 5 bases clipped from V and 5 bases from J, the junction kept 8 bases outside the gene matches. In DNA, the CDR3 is TGTGCCAGCAGCCCGCGGGGGAAGATTGAGACCCAGTACTTC. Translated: CASSPRGKIETQYF.

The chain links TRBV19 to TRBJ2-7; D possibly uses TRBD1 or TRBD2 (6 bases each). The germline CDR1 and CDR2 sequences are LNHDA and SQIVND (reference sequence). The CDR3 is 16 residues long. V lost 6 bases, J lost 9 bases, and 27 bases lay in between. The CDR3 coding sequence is TGTGCCAGTAGCCCTCGAGGGGGTAGCGTCGGGCGGGGGCAGTACTTC. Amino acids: CASSPRGGSVGRGQYF.

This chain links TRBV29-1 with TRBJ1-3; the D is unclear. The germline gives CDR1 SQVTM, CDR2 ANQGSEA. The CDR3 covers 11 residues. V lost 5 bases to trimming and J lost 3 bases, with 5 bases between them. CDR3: CSVYFGNTIYF. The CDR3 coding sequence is TGCAGCGTTTACTTTGGAAACACCATATATTTT.

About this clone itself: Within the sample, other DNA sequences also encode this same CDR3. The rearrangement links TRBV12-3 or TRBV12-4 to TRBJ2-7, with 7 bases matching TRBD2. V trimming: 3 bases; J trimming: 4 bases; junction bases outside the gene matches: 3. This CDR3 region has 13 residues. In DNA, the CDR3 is TGTGCCAGCAGTTTCGGGAGGAGTTACGAGCAGTACTTC. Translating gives CASSFGRSYEQYF.

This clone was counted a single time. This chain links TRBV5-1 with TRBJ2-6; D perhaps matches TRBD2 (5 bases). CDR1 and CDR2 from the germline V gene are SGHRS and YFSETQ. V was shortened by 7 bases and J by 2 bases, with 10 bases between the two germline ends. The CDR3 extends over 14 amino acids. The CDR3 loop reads CASRSGAGANVLTF. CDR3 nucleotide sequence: TGCGCCAGCCGTTCCGGGGCTGGGGCCAACGTCCTGACTTTC. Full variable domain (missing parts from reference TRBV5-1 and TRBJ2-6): KAGVTQTPRYLIKTRGQQVTLSCSPISGHRSVSWYQQTPGQGLQFLFEYFSETQRNKGNFPGRFSGRQFSNSRSEMNVSTLELGDSALYLCASRSGAGANVLTFGAGSRLTVL.

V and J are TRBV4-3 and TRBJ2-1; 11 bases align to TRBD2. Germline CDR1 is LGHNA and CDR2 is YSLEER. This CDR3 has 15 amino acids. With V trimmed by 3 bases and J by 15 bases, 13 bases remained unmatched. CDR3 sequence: CASSQTLTSGEVRFF. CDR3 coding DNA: TGCGCCAGCAGCCAGACCCTGACTAGCGGGGAGGTTCGGTTCTTC.